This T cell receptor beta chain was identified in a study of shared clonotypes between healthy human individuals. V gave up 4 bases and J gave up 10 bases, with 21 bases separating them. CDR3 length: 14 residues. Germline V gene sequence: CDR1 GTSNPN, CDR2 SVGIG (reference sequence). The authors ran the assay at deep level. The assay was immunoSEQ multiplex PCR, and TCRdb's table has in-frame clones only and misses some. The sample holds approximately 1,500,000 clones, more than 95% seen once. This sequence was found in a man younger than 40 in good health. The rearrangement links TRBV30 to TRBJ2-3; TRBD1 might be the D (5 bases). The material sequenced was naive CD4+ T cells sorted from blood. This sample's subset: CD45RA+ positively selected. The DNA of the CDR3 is TGTGCCTGGAAGTCGCCCTACATTCAAGGGGCGCAGTATTTT. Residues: CAWKSPYIQGAQYF.